This T cell receptor (beta chain) emerged from a study of blood T cell repertoires in COVID-19. This CDR3 region has 15 residues. Germline CDR1 SGHDN, CDR2 FVKESK. V lost 0 bases and J lost 0, with 8 bases in between. TCRdb's table, derived via immunoSEQ multiplex PCR, lists solely in-frame clones and lacks some. The sample has fewer than 300,000 clones; about 80% are singletons. The rearrangement uses TRBV14 and TRBJ2-5; no reliable D call. Sequencing used peripheral blood. This clonotype was sampled from a human donor in a cohort sampled during active COVID-19. The CDR3: CASSQDSSYQETQYF. CDR3 nucleotide sequence: TGTGCCAGCAGCCAAGATTCGTCGTACCAAGAGACCCAGTACTTC. The complete variable domain, with remaining parts taken from reference TRBV14 and TRBJ2-5, reads EAGVTQFPSHSVIEKGQTVTLRCDPISGHDNLYWYRRVMGKEIKFLLHFVKESKQDESGMPNNRFLAERTGGTYSTLKVQPAELEDSGVYFCASSQDSSYQETQYFGPGTRLLVL.